This T cell receptor beta chain was sequenced in a study of blood T cell repertoires in COVID-19. Study at large: Italy, Spain and the United States were the sources of the convalescent and acute COVID-19 samples. Sources were T cells, B-cell-depleted T cells, or PBMCs; the material itself was cDNA or gDNA.

The age range of participants was about 18 to 100 years, with residence in approximately 25 US areas. The study assigned cohorts using participant-reported clinical history. Repertoires were generated with immunoSEQ multiplex PCR, while TCRdb's copy carries only in-frame clones and drops some. This sample has some 320,000 clones, with 89% found just once. Sequencing input: PBMCs or T cells enriched from blood (not recorded which). The TCR was taken from a man in his fifties or sixties who had recovered from COVID-19.

The CDR3 is CATRGGSHLEQYF. CDR3 nucleotides: TGCGCCACCAGAGGCGGGAGCCACCTGGAGCAGTACTTC. V gene TRBV10-2 combines with J gene TRBJ2-7; 7 bases are a match to TRBD2. This CDR3 is 13 amino acids long. From germline, CDR1 is WSHSY and CDR2 SAAADI. V lost 10 bases to trimming and J lost 7 bases; unmatched junction nucleotides: 13.